Below are 2 T cell receptor beta chains sequenced from a single sample in a study of response to subunit inactivated influenza vaccine. One entry per CDR3 protein, called by TCRdb with MiXCR from the RT-PCR reads. The sample carries some 850,000 distinct CDR3 sequences, about 18% recorded once. The sequencing here drew on PBMCs from blood, taken 4 to 6 days after vaccination. The receptors here all came from a man aged 50-60 years who received an inactivated influenza vaccine.

This chain joins TRBV7-2 and TRBJ1-2, with D uncertain. The V end lost 5 bases, the J end lost 8 bases, and 12 bases lay between the germline ends. This CDR3 region has 12 residues. Germline loops: CDR1 SGHTA, CDR2 FQGNSA. In DNA, the CDR3 is TGTGCCAGCAGCCCAACGACCGTAGGCTACACCTTC. Protein sequence: CASSPTTVGYTF.

There are many counts of this clonotype. The chain has TRBV12-3 or TRBV12-4 and TRBJ2-2; D is unclear. CDR3 length equals 13 residues. V lost 5 bases and J 3 bases, leaving 7 bases between the germline ends. The CDR3: CASSPTDTGELFF. CDR3 nucleotide sequence: TGTGCCAGCAGTCCGACGGACACCGGGGAGCTGTTTTTT.